This passage covers 14 T cell receptor beta chains from one sample sequenced in a study of vaccination and CD4 T cells after COVID-19. Oncomine TCR Beta short-read sequencing was applied to DNA from cultured CD4+ T cells. TCRdb re-analysed the PCR reads in MiXCR, keeping a single row per CDR3 protein. The sample shows about 15,000 distinct CDR3 sequences, about 60% of them seen only once. Their antigens remain unidentified. The treatment denotes: roughly nine-day PBMC culture with coronavirus spike peptide pools or control peptides (ViraFEST assay). Sequenced: CD4+ T cells from blood, cultured in vitro. The receptors originated from a human donor who had recovered from COVID-19.

This clonotype was found a few times. The J gene is TRBJ1-5, the V gene TRBV2, with D possibly being TRBD1 (5 bases). The V and J ends lost 2 bases and 4 bases respectively, with 12 bases between them. This CDR3 is built from 15 residues. Germline CDR1 is SNHLY and CDR2 is FYNNEI. This CDR3 reads CASSESLGGNQPQHF. CDR3 bases: TGTGCCAGCAGTGAATCGCTTGGGGGGAATCAGCCCCAGCATTTT.

The CDR3 DNA sequence: TGTGCCAGCAGCAAAGTGGGGGGTAGGCACGTCCTGACTTTC. Its translation is CASSKVGGRHVLTF. This rearrangement joins TRBV21-1 to TRBJ2-6; the tabulated D call, TRBD1, remains unverified against the DNA. TRBV21-1 is noted as a pseudogene. This CDR3 comprises 14 residues.

This clonotype was observed once. The chain couples TRBV21-1 to TRBJ1-1; the D call TRBD1 from the table was never checked on the DNA. TRBV21-1 is a documented pseudogene. The CDR3 is 18 amino acids. CDR3 region: CASSHLRDRGRGDTEAFF. The CDR3 DNA follows: TGTGCCAGCAGCCACCTCCGGGACAGAGGGCGAGGGGACACTGAAGCTTTCTTT.

The genes are TRBV11-2 and TRBJ2-4; no definite D call. The CDR3 contains 11 residues. Looked up from germline, CDR1 is SGHAT and CDR2 is FQNNGV. V shed 4 bases and J shed 9 bases, with 7 bases lying between them. CDR3 coding DNA: TGTGCCAGCAGCTCCGGTGGCATTCAGTACTTC. Its translation: CASSSGGIQYF.

The J gene is TRBJ2-1, the V gene TRBV5-8; 10 positions agree with TRBD2. This CDR3 is 19 amino acids long. Germline lookup yields CDR1 SGHTS and CDR2 YDEGEE. V gave up 3 bases and J gave up 1 base; unmatched junction bases: 13. The CDR3 DNA reads TGTGCCAGCAGCTCCCCCCCCCCGGAGCGGGAGGGTTCCTACAATGAGCAGTTCTTC. Translated, it gives CASSSPPPEREGSYNEQFF.

This clonotype was counted a few times. V gene TRBV7-2 combines with J gene TRBJ1-5, with D tentatively TRBD1 (5 bases). This CDR3 region has 15 residues. Germline V gene sequence: CDR1 SGHTA, CDR2 FQGNSA. V was shortened by 4 bases and J by 11 bases, with 21 bases between the two germline ends. CDR3 amino acids: CASSSGTEPGGAQHF. In DNA, the CDR3 is TGTGCCAGCAGCTCCGGGACCGAGCCCGGCGGGGCCCAGCATTTT.

This clonotype was counted once. This chain joins TRBV11-2 and TRBJ1-1; D remains ambiguous. CDR1 and CDR2 (germline): SGHAT, FQNNGV. The V gene lost 2 bases and the J gene lost 1 base, with 5 bases spanning the gap. The CDR3 sequence is 13 residues long. Here the CDR3 reads CASSLRENTEAFF. The CDR3 DNA follows: TGTGCCAGCAGCTTACGTGAGAACACTGAAGCTTTCTTT.

The chain employs TRBV6-5 and TRBJ1-6; 8 nucleotides match TRBD1. CDR3 length: 14 residues. Unmatched junction bases numbered 4, after V lost 2 bases and J lost 10 bases. Germline V CDR1 and CDR2: MNHEY, SVGAGI. CDR3 DNA sequence: TGTGCCAGCAGTTACGGCAGGGGGCAGTCACCCCTCCACTTT. Its protein is CASSYGRGQSPLHF.

The CDR3 nucleotides are TGTGCCAGCAAAAAGGGCAATCAGCCCCAGCATTTT. Translation: CASKKGNQPQHF. V gene TRBV6-2 or TRBV6-3 combines with J gene TRBJ1-5; no clear D gene. V was pared by 7 bases and J by 2 bases, with 6 bases between. This CDR3 has 12 amino acids. Germline V gene lookup returns CDR1 MNHEY and CDR2 SVGEGT.

The rearrangement uses TRBV5-1 and TRBJ2-5; 11 nucleotides match TRBD1. Germline-derived CDR1 and CDR2 are SGHRS and YFSETQ. V was pared by 4 bases and J by 5 bases, with 7 bases of the junction left unmatched. CDR3 size: 15 residues. The CDR3 nucleotides are TGCGCCAGCAGCGCGGGACAGGGGGGTGCCGAGACCCAGTACTTC. Translation gives CASSAGQGGAETQYF. The variable domain in full, completed from reference TRBV5-1 and TRBJ2-5, reads KAGVTQTPRYLIKTRGQQVTLSCSPISGHRSVSWYQQTPGQGLQFLFEYFSETQRNKGNFPGRFSGRQFSNSRSEMNVSTLELGDSALYLCASSAGQGGAETQYFGPGTRLLVL.

The V call is TRBV18, the J call TRBJ1-5, with D tentatively TRBD1 (6 bases). With 2 bases removed from V and 0 bases from J, the gap between germline ends came to 8 bases. The CDR3 runs 15 residues. From germline, CDR1 is KGHSH and CDR2 LQKENI. CDR3 in amino acids: CASSPTGSSNQPQHF. CDR3 nucleotides: TGTGCCAGCTCACCAACAGGGAGTAGCAATCAGCCCCAGCATTTT.

The rearrangement joins TRBV11-3 to TRBJ1-4; D is perhaps TRBD1 (5 bases). Germline V gives CDR1 SGHNT, CDR2 YENEEA. The CDR3 extends over 13 amino acids. The V and J ends lost 5 bases and 8 bases respectively, with 12 bases between them. CDR3 amino acids: CASSLTQGEKLFF. The CDR3, as DNA: TGTGCCAGCAGCCTAACCCAGGGCGAAAAACTGTTTTTT.

This clonotype occurred a few times. The CDR3 DNA reads as TGCGCCAGCAGCTCTCGGGGGCTCCACGAGCAGTACTTC. Its translation: CASSSRGLHEQYF. This sequence joins TRBV5-1 and TRBJ2-7; D tentatively reads TRBD1 or TRBD2 (6 bases each). Germline V gene data show CDR1 as SGHRS and CDR2 as YFSETQ. Trimming took off 3 bases at V and 5 bases at J, with 12 bases between the two ends. CDR3 length equals 13 residues.

The rearrangement joins TRBV19 to TRBJ1-3, with no clear D. The CDR3 sequence is 13 residues long. The germline V gene has CDR1 LNHDA and CDR2 SQIVND (reference sequence). With 9 bases removed from V and 7 bases from J, the gap between germline ends came to 16 bases. The CDR3 reads CASNTGEGNTIYF. DNA of the CDR3: TGTGCCAGCAATACTGGGGAAGGGAACACCATATATTTT.